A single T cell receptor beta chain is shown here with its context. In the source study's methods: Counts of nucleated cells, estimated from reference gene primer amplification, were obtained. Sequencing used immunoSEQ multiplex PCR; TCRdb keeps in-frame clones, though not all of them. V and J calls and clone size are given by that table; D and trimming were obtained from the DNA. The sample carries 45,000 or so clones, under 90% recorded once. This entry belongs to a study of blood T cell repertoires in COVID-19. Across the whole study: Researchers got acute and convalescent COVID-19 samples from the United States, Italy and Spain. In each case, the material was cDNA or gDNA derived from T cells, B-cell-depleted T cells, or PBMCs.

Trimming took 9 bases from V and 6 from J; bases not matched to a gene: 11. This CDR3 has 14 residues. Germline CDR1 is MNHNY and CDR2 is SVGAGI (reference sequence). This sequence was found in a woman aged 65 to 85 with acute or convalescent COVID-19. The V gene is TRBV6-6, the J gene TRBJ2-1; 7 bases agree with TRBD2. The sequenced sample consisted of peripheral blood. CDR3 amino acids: CASQPAGASNEQFF. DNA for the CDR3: TGTGCCAGTCAGCCGGCGGGAGCCTCCAATGAGCAGTTCTTC.